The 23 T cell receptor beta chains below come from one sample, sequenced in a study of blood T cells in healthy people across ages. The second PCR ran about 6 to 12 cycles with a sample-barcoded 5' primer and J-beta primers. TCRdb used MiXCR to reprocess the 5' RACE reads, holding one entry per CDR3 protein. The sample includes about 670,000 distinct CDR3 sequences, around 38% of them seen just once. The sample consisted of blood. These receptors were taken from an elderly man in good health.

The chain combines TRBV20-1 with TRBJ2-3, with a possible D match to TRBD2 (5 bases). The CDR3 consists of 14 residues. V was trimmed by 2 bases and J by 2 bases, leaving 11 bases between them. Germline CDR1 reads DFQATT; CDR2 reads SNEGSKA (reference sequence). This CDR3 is CSARSSGATDTQYF. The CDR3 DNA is TGCAGTGCTAGATCCAGCGGTGCCACAGATACGCAGTATTTT.

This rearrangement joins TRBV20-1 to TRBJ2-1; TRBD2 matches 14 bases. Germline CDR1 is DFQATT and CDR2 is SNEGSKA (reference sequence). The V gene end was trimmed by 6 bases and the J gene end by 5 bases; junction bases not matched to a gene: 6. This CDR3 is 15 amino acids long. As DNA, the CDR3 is TGCAGTGCCACCCTGACTAGCGGGAGGGACAATGAGCAGTTCTTC. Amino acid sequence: CSATLTSGRDNEQFF.

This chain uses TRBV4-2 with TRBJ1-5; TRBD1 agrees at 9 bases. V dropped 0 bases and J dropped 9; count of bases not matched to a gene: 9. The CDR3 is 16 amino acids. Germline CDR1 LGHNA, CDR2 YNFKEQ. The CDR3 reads CASSQEGQGISGPQHF. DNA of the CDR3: TGTGCCAGCAGCCAAGAAGGACAGGGGATATCAGGGCCCCAGCATTTT.

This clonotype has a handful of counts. This CDR3 reads CSAAPTGPIRGYTF. CDR3 nucleotide sequence: TGCAGTGCAGCTCCGACGGGCCCAATTCGCGGCTACACCTTC. V and J are TRBV20-1 and TRBJ1-2; unclear D gene. With 6 bases removed from V and 8 bases from J, the gap between germline ends came to 22 bases. This CDR3 comprises 14 residues. Germline assignment: CDR1 DFQATT and CDR2 SNEGSKA (reference sequence).

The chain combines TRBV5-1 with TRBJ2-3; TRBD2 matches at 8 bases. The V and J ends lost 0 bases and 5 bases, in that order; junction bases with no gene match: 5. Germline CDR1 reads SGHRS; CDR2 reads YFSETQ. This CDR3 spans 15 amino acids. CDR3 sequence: CASSLAGRAEDTQYF. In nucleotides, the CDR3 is TGCGCCAGCAGCTTGGCCGGGAGGGCGGAAGATACGCAGTATTTT.

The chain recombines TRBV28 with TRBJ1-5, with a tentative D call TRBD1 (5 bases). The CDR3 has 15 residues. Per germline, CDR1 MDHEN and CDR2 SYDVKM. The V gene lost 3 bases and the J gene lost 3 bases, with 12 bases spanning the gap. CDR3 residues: CASSLGVLVNQPQHF. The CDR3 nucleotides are TGTGCCAGCAGTTTGGGGGTTCTCGTCAATCAGCCCCAGCATTTT.

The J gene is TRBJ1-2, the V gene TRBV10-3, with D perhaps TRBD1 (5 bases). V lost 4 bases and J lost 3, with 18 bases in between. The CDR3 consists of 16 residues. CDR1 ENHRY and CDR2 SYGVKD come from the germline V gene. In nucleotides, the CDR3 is TGTGCCATCAGTGGACAGAGCTCCCTTAGGGACTATGGCTACACCTTC. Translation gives CAISGQSSLRDYGYTF.

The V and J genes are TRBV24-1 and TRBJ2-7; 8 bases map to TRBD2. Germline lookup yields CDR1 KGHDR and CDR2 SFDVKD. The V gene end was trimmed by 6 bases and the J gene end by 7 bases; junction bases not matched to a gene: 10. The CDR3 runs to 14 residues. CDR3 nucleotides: TGTGCCACCAGTATACAGCGGGAGTCCAATGAGCAGTACTTC. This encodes CATSIQRESNEQYF.

CDR3: CASSPMGAYNEQFF. CDR3 bases: TGTGCCAGCAGCCCTATGGGGGCCTACAATGAGCAGTTCTTC. V and J are TRBV4-2 and TRBJ2-1, with D perhaps being TRBD1 or TRBD2 (5 bases each). The germline V and J ends were trimmed by 4 bases and 2 bases, with 9 bases remaining between them. There are 14 residues in the CDR3. Per the germline V gene, CDR1 is LGHNA and CDR2 is YNFKEQ.

In DNA, the CDR3 is TGTGCCAGCAGCCAAAACCAAAAACGGGAGAACGGGGAGCTGTTTTTT. Its translation is CASSQNQKRENGELFF. The chain joins TRBV3-1 to TRBJ2-2; TRBD2 might be the D (6 bases). From germline, CDR1 is LGHDT and CDR2 YNNKEL (reference sequence). V lost 2 bases and J lost 7, with 17 bases in between. The CDR3 runs to 16 residues.

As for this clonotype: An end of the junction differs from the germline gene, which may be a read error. CDR3 nucleotide sequence: TGTGCCAGCAGCCAAGGAGGGAATAATGGAAAACTGTTTTTT. Amino acids: CASSQGGNNGKLFF. This chain connects TRBV4-2 to TRBJ1-4; D gene uncertain. Germline loops: CDR1 LGHNA, CDR2 YNFKEQ. CDR3 length: 14 residues.

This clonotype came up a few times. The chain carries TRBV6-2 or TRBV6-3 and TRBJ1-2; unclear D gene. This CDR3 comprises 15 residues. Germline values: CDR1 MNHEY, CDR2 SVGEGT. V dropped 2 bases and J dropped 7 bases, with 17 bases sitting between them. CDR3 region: CASSYGTRPSRGYTF. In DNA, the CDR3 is TGTGCCAGCAGTTACGGCACCCGCCCTTCTCGTGGCTACACCTTC.

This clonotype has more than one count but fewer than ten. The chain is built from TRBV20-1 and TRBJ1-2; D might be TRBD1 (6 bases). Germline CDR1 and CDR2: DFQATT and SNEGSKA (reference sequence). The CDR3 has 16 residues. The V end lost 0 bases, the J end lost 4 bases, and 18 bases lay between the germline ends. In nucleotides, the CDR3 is TGCAGTGCTAGAGATGAAATTAGGGGGGCCCTCTATGGCTACACCTTC. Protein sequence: CSARDEIRGALYGYTF.

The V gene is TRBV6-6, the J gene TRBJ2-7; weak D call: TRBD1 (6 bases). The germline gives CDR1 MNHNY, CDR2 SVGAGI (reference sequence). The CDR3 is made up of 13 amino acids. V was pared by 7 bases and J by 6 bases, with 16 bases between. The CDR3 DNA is TGTGCCAGCACATCGGACAGCGGCCCCGAGCAGTACTTC. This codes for CASTSDSGPEQYF.

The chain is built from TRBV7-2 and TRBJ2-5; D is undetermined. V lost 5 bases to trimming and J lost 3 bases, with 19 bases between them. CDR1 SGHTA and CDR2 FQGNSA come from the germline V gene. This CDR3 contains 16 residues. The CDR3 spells CASSALVGPGEETQYF. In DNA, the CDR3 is TGTGCCAGCAGCGCATTAGTTGGCCCAGGCGAAGAGACCCAGTACTTC.

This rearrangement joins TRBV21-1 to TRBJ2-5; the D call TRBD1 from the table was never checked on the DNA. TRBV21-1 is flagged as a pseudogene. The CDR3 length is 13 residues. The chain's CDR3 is CASSPPRDNEQYF. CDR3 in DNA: TGTGCCAGCAGCCCGCCCAGGGACAATGAGCAGTACTTC.

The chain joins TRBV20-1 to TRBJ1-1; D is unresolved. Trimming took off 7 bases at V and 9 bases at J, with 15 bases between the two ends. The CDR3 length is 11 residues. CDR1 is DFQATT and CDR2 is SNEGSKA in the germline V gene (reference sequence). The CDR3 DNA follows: TGCAGTGGGAGGTTGGGAGATAAAGCTTTCTTT. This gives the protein CSGRLGDKAFF.

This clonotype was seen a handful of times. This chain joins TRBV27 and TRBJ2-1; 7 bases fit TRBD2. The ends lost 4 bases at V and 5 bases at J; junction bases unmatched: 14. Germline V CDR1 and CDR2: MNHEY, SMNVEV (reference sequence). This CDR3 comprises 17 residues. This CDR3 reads CASSSSLGGGEDNEQFF. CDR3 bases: TGTGCCAGCAGTTCATCCCTGGGGGGAGGGGAGGACAATGAGCAGTTCTTC.

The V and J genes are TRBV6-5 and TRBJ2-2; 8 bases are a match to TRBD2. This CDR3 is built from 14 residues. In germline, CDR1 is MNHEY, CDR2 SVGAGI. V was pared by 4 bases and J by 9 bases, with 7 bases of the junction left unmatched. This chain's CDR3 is CASSWKRERRELFF. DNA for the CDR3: TGTGCCAGCAGTTGGAAGCGGGAGAGGCGGGAGCTGTTTTTT.

The CDR3 loop reads CASSYRDLGNEQFF. For the CDR3, the DNA is TGTGCCAGCAGTTACAGGGACTTAGGCAATGAGCAGTTCTTC. The chain couples TRBV6-6 to TRBJ2-1; D is perhaps TRBD2 (6 bases). This CDR3 is 14 amino acids long. The germline V and J ends were trimmed by 2 bases and 6 bases, with 11 bases remaining between them. Per the germline V gene, CDR1 is MNHNY and CDR2 is SVGAGI (reference sequence).

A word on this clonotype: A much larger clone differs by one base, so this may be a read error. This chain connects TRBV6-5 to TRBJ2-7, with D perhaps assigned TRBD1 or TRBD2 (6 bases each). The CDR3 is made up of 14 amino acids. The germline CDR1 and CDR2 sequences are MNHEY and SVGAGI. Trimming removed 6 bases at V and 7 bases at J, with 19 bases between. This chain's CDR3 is CASSRQSQGREQYF. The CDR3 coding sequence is TGTGCCAGCAGCCGCCAATCTCAGGGGAGGGAGCAGTACTTC.

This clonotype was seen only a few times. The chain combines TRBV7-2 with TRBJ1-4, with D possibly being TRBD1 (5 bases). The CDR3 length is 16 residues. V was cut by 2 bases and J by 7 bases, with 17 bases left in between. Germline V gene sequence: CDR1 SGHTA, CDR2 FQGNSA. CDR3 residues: CASSLKPPGWIEKLFF. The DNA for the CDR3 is TGTGCCAGCAGCTTAAAACCCCCAGGGTGGATTGAAAAACTGTTTTTT.

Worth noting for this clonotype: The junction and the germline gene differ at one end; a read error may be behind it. Written as DNA, the CDR3 is TGTGCCAGCAGTGACTCTCCGGCCCAAAGTCTGTACTTC. Protein sequence: CASSDSPAQSLYF. This sequence joins TRBV6-6 and TRBJ2-7; no definite D call. The germline gives CDR1 MNHNY, CDR2 SVGAGI (reference sequence). This CDR3 comprises 13 residues.